This T cell receptor (beta chain) was obtained from a study of chemoradiotherapy in HPV16-positive cancers. Here immunoSEQ multiplex PCR was the method, and the copy in TCRdb shows in-frame clones only, minus some. This sample has about 14,000 clones, with approximately 91% found just once. The origin of this receptor is a human donor with HPV-associated anogenital cancer. The material was blood, obtained from a patient who underwent chemoradiotherapy.

CDR3 in amino acids: CASSLAGDRGQYF. For the CDR3, the DNA is TGCGCCAGCAGCTTGGCCGGGGACAGGGGGCAGTATTTT. The V and J genes are TRBV5-1 and TRBJ2-3; 10 bases match TRBD1. Germline-derived CDR1 and CDR2 are SGHRS and YFSETQ. The CDR3 runs 13 residues. V was clipped by 0 bases and J by 11 bases; unmatched bases: 3. Full variable domain (rest looked up from reference TRBV5-1 and TRBJ2-3): KAGVTQTPRYLIKTRGQQVTLSCSPISGHRSVSWYQQTPGQGLQFLFEYFSETQRNKGNFPGRFSGRQFSNSRSEMNVSTLELGDSALYLCASSLAGDRGQYFGPGTRLTVL.